A few counts support the clone carrying this T cell receptor beta chain. The data were obtained in a study of blood T cell repertoires in COVID-19. The CDR3 consists of 17 residues. Trimming took 0 bases from V and 4 from J; bases not matched to a gene: 4. Per germline, CDR1 SGHNT and CDR2 YYREEE (reference sequence). Sequenced by immunoSEQ multiplex PCR; TCRdb stores in-frame clones only, minus some. In the table there are 150,000 to 200,000 clones, roughly nine tenths of which are singletons. The source material was peripheral blood. This clonotype originated in a human donor in a cohort sampled during active COVID-19. This chain connects TRBV5-4 to TRBJ2-5; TRBD2 aligns across 15 bases. DNA of the CDR3: TGTGCCAGCAGCTTGGCGGGACTAGCGGGAGGTTTAGAGACCCAGTACTTC. Amino acids: CASSLAGLAGGLETQYF.